The 9 T cell receptor beta chains presented below share a single source sample, sequenced in a study of T cell responses to AZD1222 COVID-19 vaccine. Repertoires were generated with immunoSEQ multiplex PCR, while TCRdb's copy carries only in-frame clones and drops some. The sample holds under 150,000 clones, about 93% seen once. Sequenced here: peripheral blood, sampled on day 0 of AZD1222 vaccination. The receptors here all came from an adult in good health.

The genes are TRBV19 and TRBJ1-2; D gene unclear. V was clipped by 9 bases and J by 8 bases, with 34 bases between them. The CDR3 sequence is 18 residues long. Germline lookup yields CDR1 LNHDA and CDR2 SQIVND (reference sequence). CDR3 in amino acids: CASTRASIPTGPYWGYTF. The CDR3 coding sequence is TGTGCCAGCACTAGGGCGTCAATACCAACCGGGCCCTACTGGGGCTACACCTTC.

In its sample, this clone was seen once. The chain combines TRBV29-1 with TRBJ1-2; 11 bases are shared with TRBD1. Germline V CDR1 and CDR2: SQVTM, ANQGSEA. CDR3 length: 12 amino acids. V lost 5 bases to trimming and J lost 12 bases; unmatched junction nucleotides: 8. The CDR3 sequence is CSVTGTGGVHTF. DNA for the CDR3: TGCAGCGTTACCGGGACAGGGGGAGTCCACACCTTC.

The genes are TRBV11-3 and TRBJ2-5, with 9 bases fitting TRBD2. Losses at the gene ends were 5 bases for V and 3 bases for J; bases not matched to a gene: 4. CDR1 is SGHNT and CDR2 is YENEEA in the germline V gene. This CDR3 contains 14 residues. The CDR3 reads CASSTRLAEETQYF. DNA of the CDR3: TGTGCCAGCAGCACCCGACTAGCGGAAGAGACCCAGTACTTC.

This clone came up once. The chain links TRBV2 to TRBJ2-7; D tentatively fits TRBD1 or TRBD2 (5 bases each). V lost 5 bases and J lost 1, with 15 bases in between. This CDR3 spans 15 amino acids. Germline CDR1 reads SNHLY; CDR2 reads FYNNEI. CDR3 sequence reads: CASSLIGTESYEQYF. CDR3 sequence (DNA): TGTGCCAGCAGTCTTATTGGGACGGAATCCTACGAGCAGTACTTC. Full variable domain (missing parts from reference TRBV2 and TRBJ2-7): EPEVTQTPSHQVTQMGQEVILRCVPISNHLYFYWYRQILGQKVEFLVSFYNNEISEKSEIFDDQFSVERPDGSNFTLKIRSTKLEDSAMYFCASSLIGTESYEQYFGPGTRLTVT.

V and J are TRBV5-5 and TRBJ1-5; D may be TRBD1 (5 bases). The V gene's germline CDR1 is SGHKS and CDR2 YYEKEE (reference sequence). Trimming removed 4 bases from V and 7 bases from J, with 9 bases in between. The CDR3 spans 12 residues. CDR3 loop: CASSGWGQPQHF. CDR3 bases: TGTGCCAGCAGCGGGTGGGGCCAGCCCCAGCATTTT.

This clone was seen only once. The chain uses TRBV5-1 and TRBJ2-7; 8 nucleotides match TRBD1. There are 14 residues in the CDR3. The V segment lost 0 bases and the J segment 6 bases; nucleotides outside the gene matches: 5. Germline V gene lookup returns CDR1 SGHRS and CDR2 YFSETQ. The CDR3 sequence: CASSLEPGGVEQYF. CDR3 in DNA: TGCGCCAGCAGCTTGGAACCAGGGGGCGTCGAGCAGTACTTC.

This clone was picked up one time. One junction end disagrees with the germline gene, perhaps due to a read error. The chain employs TRBV19 and TRBJ1-2; possibly TRBD1 for D (5 bases). Per the germline V gene, CDR1 is LNHDA and CDR2 is SQIVND (reference sequence). The CDR3 spans 12 residues. CDR3 in amino acids: CASRIGAYGYTF. CDR3 nucleotide sequence: TGTGCCAGTAGGATAGGGGCGTATGGCTACACCTTC.

This sequence joins TRBV5-5 and TRBJ2-2; TRBD2 matches 7 bases. Germline V lookup: CDR1 SGHKS, CDR2 YYEKEE (reference sequence). V was clipped by 1 base and J by 0 bases; unmatched bases: 0. CDR3 length: 15 amino acids. CDR3 bases: TGTGCCAGCAGCTTGCTAGCGGCGAACACCGGGGAGCTGTTTTTT. As protein: CASSLLAANTGELFF.

The chain uses TRBV7-9 and TRBJ2-5; tentative D call: TRBD2 (6 bases). The germline V and J ends were trimmed by 1 base and 4 bases, with 16 bases remaining between them. The CDR3 spans 16 residues. Per germline, CDR1 SEHNR and CDR2 FQNEAQ (reference sequence). The CDR3 loop is CASSLVEKGGVETQYF. Here the CDR3 DNA reads TGTGCCAGCAGCTTAGTGGAGAAAGGAGGGGTAGAGACCCAGTACTTC.